This T cell receptor beta chain was retrieved from a study of T cell responses to AZD1222 COVID-19 vaccine (dated by TCRdb to about 2021). With respect to the entire study: AZD1222 recipients given second doses at about 4 weeks or at about 12 weeks were pooled, since spike-specific TCR depth and breadth were not found to differ between the two schedules. Enrollment into the trials was organized by age into subgroups of 18-55, 56-69 and 70-plus years, and those subgroups contained about 160, 30 and 59 TCR-sequenced participants, respectively. TCR sequencing was performed for roughly 250 trial participants, of whom around 200 were given two doses of AZD1222 and around 25 were given two doses of MenACWY control vaccine.

The intended sense of this specimen's time point label: baseline before first vaccination. Samples from vaccinated people were obtained from the UK trials COV001 and COV002, which included a single-blind randomized controlled phase 2/3 trial of AZD1222 (ChAdOx1 nCoV-19) in healthy adults. For TCRbeta chain sequencing, PBMC samples were collected from trial participants at day 0 and at day 28 after the second dose. Beyond this particular receptor, the publication reports: Nearly half of unique spike-specific TCRs reportedly recognized epitopes outside regions mutated in the B.1.351 and B.1.1.7 variants. Conclusions about previously exposed vaccinees were limited because only six AZD1222 recipients were SARS-CoV-2 seropositive at baseline. The whole spike protein was spanned by vaccine-associated CD4 TCRs, and dominant responses were seen in regions 160-218 and 743-854. The 56-69-year group was small, and its depth increase did not reach significance, likely because of low power. Because no day 14 peak-response samples were available, the repertoires could be characterized only after the peak T cell response. After two AZD1222 doses, spike-specific TCR breadth and depth were significantly higher than at day 0 and than in MenACWY recipients. Most participants were white British and females outnumbered males, and the authors suggested that clonal diversity may have been underestimated.

Its CDR3 holds 15 amino acids, cysteine through phenylalanine. The sequence is cut down to CDR3 DNA, 45 bases in frame from base 1. V has 3 bases trimmed and J has 6 bases trimmed; junction bases matching no gene number 5. Per the germline V gene, WSHSY is the CDR1 and SAAADI is the CDR2. For this clone: The specificity of this receptor is unknown. No base quality values were provided; no much bigger clone lies one nucleotide off.

The CDR3 regions of human TCRbeta chains were analyzed by immunosequencing. Processing in the source paper ran as follows. Repertoire TCRs were checked for matches against a reference library of SARS-CoV-2-specific TCRs that had been generated using the MIRA antigen-specificity platform. Breadth was defined as the fraction of unique TCRs that were SARS-CoV-2-associated. Depth was defined as the fraction of total T cells that were SARS-CoV-2-associated. Using the MIRA data, each spike-specific TCR was mapped to the spike region that the TCR reacts to and placed in a CD4 or CD8 class. Log10-transformed breadth and depth values were compared by one-way ANOVA with Sidak's multiple comparisons tests. TCRdb re-hosts the immuneACCESS table, in-frame sequences only. Its copies lack some clones; in the studies checked, an unresolved V gene accounts for under half of them, and the cause for the rest is not known. D and trimming were read from the DNA, whereas the V and J calls and clone size are those reported in that table. The sample table records tens of thousands of clones; roughly nine tenths of these occur just once. The ten largest make up roughly 44% of the sample.

This specimen consisted of peripheral blood, obtained on day 0 of AZD1222 vaccination. Recombination connected TRBV10-2 to TRBJ1-5, with TRBD1 identical over 10 junction bases. The receptor's source is an adult in good health. The CDR3 here reads CASSERTGGGQPQHF. The DNA is TGCGCCAGCAGTGAACGGACAGGGGGTGGTCAGCCCCAGCATTTT.